This T cell receptor (beta chain) was sequenced in a study of tumor-infiltrating lymphocytes in primary liver carcinoma. This clonotype was detected only once. Its antigen is not identified. An end of the junction differs from the germline gene, which may be a read error. Study-level findings and limits: A significantly higher top-250-clone fraction was recorded for tumors than for blood (p = 0.039).

Germline V gene data show CDR1 as MNHNS and CDR2 as SASEGT. The CDR3 totals 17 residues. Germline DNA was also extracted, and blood RNA derived from unsorted whole blood. Constant-region priming of 500 ng total RNA yielded TCR beta cDNA. Construction of TCR beta libraries relied on three successive nested multiplex PCR rounds employing slightly modified ARM-PCR. A C-beta reverse primer and TRBV1-TRBV30 forward primers served in each of the first two PCR rounds, at about 10 cycles apiece. One entry per CDR3 protein, called by TCRdb with MiXCR from the multiplex PCR reads. The sample carries 250,000 to 400,000 distinct CDR3 sequences, 50% to 70% recorded once.

This TCR derives from a man aged 40-50 years with primary liver carcinoma and hepatitis B virus infection. Source material: peripheral blood. J is TRBJ1-5 and V is TRBV6-1; 7 bases fit TRBD1. DNA for the CDR3: TGTGCCAGCAGTCAGCAAGGGGGCGCGATGATCAATCAGCCTCAGCATTTT. Protein: CASSQQGGAMINQPQHF.